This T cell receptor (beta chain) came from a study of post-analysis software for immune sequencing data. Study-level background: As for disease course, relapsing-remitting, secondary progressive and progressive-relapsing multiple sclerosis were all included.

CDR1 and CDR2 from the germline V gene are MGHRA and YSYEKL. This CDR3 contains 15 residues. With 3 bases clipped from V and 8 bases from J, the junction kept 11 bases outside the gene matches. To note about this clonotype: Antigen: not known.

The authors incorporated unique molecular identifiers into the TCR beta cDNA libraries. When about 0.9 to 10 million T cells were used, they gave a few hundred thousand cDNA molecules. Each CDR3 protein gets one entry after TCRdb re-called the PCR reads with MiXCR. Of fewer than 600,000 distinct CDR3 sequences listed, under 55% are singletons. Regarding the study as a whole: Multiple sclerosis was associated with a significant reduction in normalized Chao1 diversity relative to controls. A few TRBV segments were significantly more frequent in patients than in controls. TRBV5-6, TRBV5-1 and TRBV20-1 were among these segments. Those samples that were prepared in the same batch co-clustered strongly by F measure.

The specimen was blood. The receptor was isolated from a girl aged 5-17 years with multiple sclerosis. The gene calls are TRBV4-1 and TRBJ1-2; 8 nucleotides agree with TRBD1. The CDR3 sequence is CASSHLTGGGWGYTF. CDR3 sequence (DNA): TGCGCCAGCAGCCACCTAACAGGGGGTGGCTGGGGCTACACCTTC.